Below are 18 T cell receptor beta chains sequenced from a single sample in a study of T cell changes during pregnancy in multiple sclerosis. Only in-frame clones appear in the TCRdb table, and some are missing; sequencing was by immunoSEQ multiplex PCR. The sample consists of tens of thousands of clones, more than 75% of them appearing once. The starting material was CD4+ T cells from peripheral blood mononuclear cells, obtained in the first trimester of pregnancy. The receptors come from a female donor in good health, enrolled as a control in a pregnancy study.

The chain uses TRBV28 and TRBJ2-1; 8 nucleotides line up with TRBD2. This CDR3 has 16 residues. The germline CDR1 and CDR2 sequences are MDHEN and SYDVKM. Trimming removed 8 bases from V and 5 bases from J; junction bases left unmatched: 14. CDR3 sequence: CASWTAGAGENNEQFF. In DNA form, the CDR3 reads TGTGCCAGCTGGACAGCGGGGGCAGGGGAAAACAATGAGCAGTTCTTC.

This chain connects TRBV30 to TRBJ2-2, with 9 bases identical to TRBD2. The CDR3 contains 15 residues. Germline values: CDR1 GTSNPN, CDR2 SVGIG (reference sequence). The CDR3 DNA is TGTGGCGCGCATCGCGGGGGGGCCCACACCGGGGAGCTGTTTTTT. This translates into CGAHRGGAHTGELFF.

The V gene is TRBV7-2, the J gene TRBJ2-7; D may be TRBD1 (6 bases). Per germline, CDR1 SGHTA and CDR2 FQGNSA. V lost 5 bases and J 5 bases, leaving 16 bases between the germline ends. This CDR3 is 14 amino acids long. The CDR3 here is CASSASGVHHEQYF. The CDR3 coding sequence is TGTGCCAGCAGCGCCTCAGGGGTACACCACGAGCAGTACTTC.

The rearrangement uses TRBV5-6 and TRBJ1-6; no clear D. Germline CDR1 SGHDT, CDR2 YYEEEE. The CDR3 runs to 15 residues. The V end lost 4 bases, the J end lost 7 bases, and 15 bases lay between the germline ends. This CDR3 reads CASSPRSGGNSPLHF. CDR3 in DNA: TGTGCCAGCAGCCCACGATCGGGCGGGAATTCACCCCTCCACTTT.

This chain joins TRBV6-5 and TRBJ2-5, with TRBD1 identical over 7 bases. The DNA matches TRBJ2-7 better at its end, which makes the J call doubtful. CDR1 MNHEY and CDR2 SVGAGI come from the germline V gene. This CDR3 comprises 14 residues. The CDR3 loop is CASSYRGLSYEQYF. CDR3 DNA sequence: TGTGCCAGCAGTTACAGGGGGCTCTCCTACGAGCAGTACTTC.

This clone was recorded a few times. The chain links TRBV29-1 to TRBJ1-1; D is unclear. Germline assignment: CDR1 SQVTM and CDR2 ANQGSEA. This CDR3 contains 11 residues. Trimming left V 4 bases short and J 1 base short, with 4 bases between. The CDR3 here is CSVVRNTEAFF. The CDR3 DNA sequence: TGCAGCGTTGTGAGGAACACTGAAGCTTTCTTT.

The V call is TRBV6-1, the J call TRBJ1-3, with TRBD1 matching over 7 bases. Germline CDR1 reads MNHNS; CDR2 reads SASEGT. Losses at the gene ends were 8 bases for V and 0 bases for J; bases not matched to a gene: 7. The CDR3 extends over 15 amino acids. The CDR3 here is CASYGQEFSGNTIYF. The CDR3 DNA sequence: TGTGCCAGCTATGGACAGGAATTCTCTGGAAACACCATATATTTT.

The rearrangement links TRBV7-9 to TRBJ1-2; 9 positions agree with TRBD1. The CDR3 is 12 residues long. V shed 10 bases, J shed 7 bases, and the junction held 7 bases outside the gene matches. Germline CDR1 and CDR2: SEHNR and FQNEAQ (reference sequence). CDR3 residues: CATQQGALGYTF. As DNA, the CDR3 is TGTGCCACCCAACAGGGGGCGCTTGGCTACACCTTC.

The chain is built from TRBV18 and TRBJ1-2; D is perhaps TRBD1 (6 bases). V lost 4 bases and J lost 3, with 15 bases in between. The CDR3 covers 15 residues. CDR1 and CDR2 (germline): KGHSH, LQKENI. CDR3 protein: CASSQNRVGDYGYTF. DNA for the CDR3: TGTGCCAGCTCACAAAACAGGGTAGGGGACTATGGCTACACCTTC.

V is TRBV7-2 and J is TRBJ2-7; 12 positions match TRBD2. The V segment lost 1 base and the J segment 7 bases; nucleotides outside the gene matches: 11. This CDR3 has 17 amino acids. Germline-derived CDR1 and CDR2 are SGHTA and FQGNSA. For the CDR3, the DNA is TGTGCCAGCAGCTTAGTACTGTCTAGCGGGAGGGGATGGGAGCAGTACTTC. Protein: CASSLVLSSGRGWEQYF.

This clone was seen a few times. A junction end diverges from the germline sequence, so it may reflect a read error. The genes are TRBV7-7 and TRBJ2-2; maybe TRBD1 (6 bases). This CDR3 is built from 17 residues. Germline V lookup: CDR1 SSHAT, CDR2 FNYEAQ (reference sequence). Here the CDR3 reads CASSPGQGHSRTGELFF. In nucleotides, the CDR3 is TGTGCTAGCAGCCCGGGCCAGGGGCACTCCCGCACCGGGGAGCTGTTTTTT.

The V gene is TRBV28, the J gene TRBJ2-1, with a tentative D call TRBD1 (7 bases). V was cut by 5 bases and J by 4 bases, with 15 bases left in between. Germline assignment: CDR1 MDHEN and CDR2 SYDVKM. This CDR3 spans 15 amino acids. The CDR3, as DNA: TGTGCCAGCAGTGGCTCAGGGGGGCATTACAATGAGCAGTTCTTC. Translating it yields CASSGSGGHYNEQFF.

The chain carries TRBV10-1 and TRBJ1-2; the D is unclear. This CDR3 contains 12 residues. Trimming shortened V by 5 bases and J by 6 bases, and 10 bases separated the two germline ends. Germline lookup yields CDR1 WNHNN and CDR2 SYGVQD (reference sequence). CDR3: CASSYRTHGYTF. CDR3 coding DNA: TGCGCCAGCAGTTACAGAACCCATGGCTACACCTTC.

V and J are TRBV7-9 and TRBJ2-2; tentative D call: TRBD2 (8 bases). From germline, CDR1 is SEHNR and CDR2 FQNEAQ (reference sequence). The CDR3 is 16 residues long. V lost 5 bases and J lost 4, with 17 bases in between. The CDR3 reads CASSARGGTVTGELFF. CDR3 sequence (DNA): TGTGCCAGCAGCGCCCGCGGGGGGACAGTCACCGGGGAGCTGTTTTTT.

V and J are TRBV28 and TRBJ2-7, with D perhaps TRBD2 (5 bases). The CDR3 has 14 amino acids. Germline values: CDR1 MDHEN, CDR2 SYDVKM. As DNA, the CDR3 is TGTGTTACTAGGCCGGCTAGTCGTTCCTACGAGCAGTACTTC. As protein: CVTRPASRSYEQYF.

V usage is TRBV27 and J usage is TRBJ2-7, with 12 bases lining up with TRBD2. Trimming took 4 bases from V and 5 from J; bases not matched to a gene: 6. The CDR3 contains 15 residues. The germline gives CDR1 MNHEY, CDR2 SMNVEV (reference sequence). In DNA, the CDR3 is TGTGCCAGCAGTTCTCTAGCGGGAGGGCCTAACGAGCAGTACTTC. This gives the protein CASSSLAGGPNEQYF.

V gene TRBV7-8 combines with J gene TRBJ2-5; 7 bases match TRBD1. This CDR3 contains 14 residues. With 6 bases clipped from V and 7 bases from J, the junction kept 11 bases outside the gene matches. Germline CDR1 reads SGHVS; CDR2 reads FQNEAQ. CDR3 nucleotides: TGTGCCAGCAGATTAATAGCCTCAGGGGGGACCCAGTACTTC. Residues: CASRLIASGGTQYF.

J is TRBJ2-7 and V is TRBV27; no reliable D call. Trimming pared 3 bases from V and 0 bases from J, leaving 15 bases between. Looked up from germline, CDR1 is MNHEY and CDR2 is SMNVEV (reference sequence). This CDR3 comprises 16 residues. CDR3 loop: CASSFPPWPSSYEQYF. The CDR3 nucleotides are TGTGCCAGCAGTTTCCCTCCCTGGCCCAGCTCCTACGAGCAGTACTTC.